The 2 T cell receptor beta chains below come from one sample, sequenced in a study of tumor and adjacent non-tumor tissue in lung cancer. This sample's RNA came from whole unsorted tissue. TCRbeta libraries were built with three rounds of nested PCR, modified from ARM-PCR. MiXCR was run by TCRdb on the multiplex PCR reads, yielding one entry per CDR3 protein. The sample carries tens of thousands of distinct CDR3 sequences, 60% recorded once. The sequencing sample was made of lung tumor tissue. The receptors originated from a man aged 50 to 60 with non-small cell lung cancer.

On this clonotype: A read error may explain this, as a much larger clone is one base away. The chain has TRBV12-5 and TRBJ2-5; D gene ambiguous. The CDR3 spans 12 residues. Germline values: CDR1 LGHNT, CDR2 FRNRAP. CDR3 sequence: CVSGRHGETQYF. In DNA, the CDR3 is TGTGTTAGTGGTCGTCATGGGGAGACCCAGTACTTC. Complete variable domain (other parts from reference TRBV12-5 and TRBJ2-5): DARVTQTPRHKVTEMGQEVTMRCQPILGHNTVFWYRQTMMQGLELLAYFRNRAPLDDSGMPKDRFSAEMPDATLATLKIQPSEPRDSAVYFCVSGRHGETQYFGPGTRLLVL.

Concerning this clonotype: Since the CDR3 does not end with the conserved phenylalanine or tryptophan, this likely comes from a read error. V and J are TRBV11-2 and TRBJ1-1, with 8 nucleotides matching TRBD1. The CDR3 consists of 15 residues. Looked up from germline, CDR1 is SGHAT and CDR2 is FQNNGV. Losses at the gene ends were 2 bases for V and 1 base for J; bases not matched to a gene: 3. CDR3 coding DNA: TGTGCCAGCAGCTTACGGGGGACAGGGAACACTGAAGCTTTCTCT. This translates into CASSLRGTGNTEAFS.